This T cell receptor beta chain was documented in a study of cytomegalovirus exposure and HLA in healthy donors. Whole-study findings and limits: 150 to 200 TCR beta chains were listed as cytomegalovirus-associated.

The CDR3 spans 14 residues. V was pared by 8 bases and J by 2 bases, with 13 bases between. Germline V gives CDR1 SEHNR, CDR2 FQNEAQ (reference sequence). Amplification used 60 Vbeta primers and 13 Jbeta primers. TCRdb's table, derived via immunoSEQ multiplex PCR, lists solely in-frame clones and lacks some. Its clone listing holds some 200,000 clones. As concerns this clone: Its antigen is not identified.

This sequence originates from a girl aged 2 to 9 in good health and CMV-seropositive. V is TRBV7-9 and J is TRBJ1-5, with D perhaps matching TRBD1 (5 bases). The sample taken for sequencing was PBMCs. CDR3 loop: CASSRGDGNQPQHF. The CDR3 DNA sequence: TGTGCCAGCTCTCGGGGGGATGGCAATCAGCCCCAGCATTTT.